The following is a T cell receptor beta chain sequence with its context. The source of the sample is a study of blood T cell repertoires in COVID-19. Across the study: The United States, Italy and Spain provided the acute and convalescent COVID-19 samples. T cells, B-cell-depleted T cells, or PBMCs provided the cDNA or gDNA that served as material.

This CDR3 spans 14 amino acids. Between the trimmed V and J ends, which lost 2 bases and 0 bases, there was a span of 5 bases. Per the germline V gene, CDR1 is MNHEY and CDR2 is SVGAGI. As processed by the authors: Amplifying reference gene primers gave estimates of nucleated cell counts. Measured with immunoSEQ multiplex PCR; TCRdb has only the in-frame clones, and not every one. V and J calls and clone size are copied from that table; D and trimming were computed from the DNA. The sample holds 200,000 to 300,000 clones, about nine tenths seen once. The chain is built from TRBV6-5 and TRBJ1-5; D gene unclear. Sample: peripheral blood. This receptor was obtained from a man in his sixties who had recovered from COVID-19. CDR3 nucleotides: TGTGCCAGCAGTTACAGCTATAGCAATCAGCCCCAGCATTTT. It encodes CASSYSYSNQPQHF.